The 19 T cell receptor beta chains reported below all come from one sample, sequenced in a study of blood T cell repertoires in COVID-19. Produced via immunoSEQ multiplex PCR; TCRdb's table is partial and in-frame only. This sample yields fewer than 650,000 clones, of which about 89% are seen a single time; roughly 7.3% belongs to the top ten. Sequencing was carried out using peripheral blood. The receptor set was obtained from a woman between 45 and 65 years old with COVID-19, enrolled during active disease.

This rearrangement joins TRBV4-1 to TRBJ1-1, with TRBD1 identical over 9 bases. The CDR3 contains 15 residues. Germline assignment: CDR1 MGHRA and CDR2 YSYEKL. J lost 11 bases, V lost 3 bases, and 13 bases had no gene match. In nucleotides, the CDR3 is TGCGCCAGCAGCCAGGGGACAGGGCGGGGTGAGGAGGCTTTCTTT. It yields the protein CASSQGTGRGEEAFF.

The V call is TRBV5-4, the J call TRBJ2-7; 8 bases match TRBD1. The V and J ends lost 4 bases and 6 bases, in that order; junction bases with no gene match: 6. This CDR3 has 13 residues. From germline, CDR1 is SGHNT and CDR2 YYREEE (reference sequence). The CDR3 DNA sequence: TGTGCCAGCAGCATGGACAGGGCCGGCGAGCAGTACTTC. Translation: CASSMDRAGEQYF.

This CDR3 reads CASSLGLASGELFF. CDR3 coding DNA: TGCGCCAGCTCACTAGGACTAGCGAGCGGGGAGCTGTTTTTT. J is TRBJ2-2 and V is TRBV5-1; 9 bases are a match to TRBD2. The germline V gene encodes CDR1 SGHRS and CDR2 YFSETQ. J lost 7 bases, V lost 7 bases, and 8 bases had no gene match. The CDR3 loop spans 14 amino acids.

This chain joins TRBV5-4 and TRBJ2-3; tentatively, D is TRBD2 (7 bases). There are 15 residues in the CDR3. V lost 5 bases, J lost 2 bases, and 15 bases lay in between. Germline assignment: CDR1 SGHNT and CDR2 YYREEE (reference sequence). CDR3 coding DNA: TGTGCCAGCAGTCCTGGGAGGGGGAACACAGATACGCAGTATTTT. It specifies CASSPGRGNTDTQYF.

CDR3 bases: TGTGCCAGCAGCCCCGGGGGGAACACCATATATTTT. This translates into CASSPGGNTIYF. The rearrangement joins TRBV5-6 to TRBJ1-3, with D perhaps matching TRBD1 (5 bases). CDR1 and CDR2 from the germline V gene are SGHDT and YYEEEE. Trimming cost V 4 bases and J 7 bases, with 9 bases left between them. The CDR3 sequence is 12 residues long. Using reference TRBV5-6 and TRBJ1-3 for the parts outside the CDR3, the full variable domain is DAGVTQSPTHLIKTRGQQVTLRCSPKSGHDTVSWYQQALGQGPQFIFQYYEEEERQRGNFPDRFSGHQFPNYSSELNVNALLLGDSALYLCASSPGGNTIYFGEGSWLTVV.

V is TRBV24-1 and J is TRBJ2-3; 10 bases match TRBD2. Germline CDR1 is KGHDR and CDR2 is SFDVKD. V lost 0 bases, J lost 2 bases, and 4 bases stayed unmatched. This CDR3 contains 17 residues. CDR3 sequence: CATSDLISGGSTDTQYF. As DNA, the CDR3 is TGTGCCACCAGTGATTTGATTAGCGGGGGGTCCACAGATACGCAGTATTTT.

The CDR3 DNA is TGTGCCAGCAGCGGGAGTTTAACTCGAAATTACAATGAGCAGTTCTTC. Residues: CASSGSLTRNYNEQFF. The J gene is TRBJ2-1, the V gene TRBV9; D unclear. The V end was cut by 3 bases, the J end by 4 bases, with 17 bases between. This CDR3 comprises 16 residues. Germline V lookup: CDR1 SGDLS, CDR2 YYNGEE.

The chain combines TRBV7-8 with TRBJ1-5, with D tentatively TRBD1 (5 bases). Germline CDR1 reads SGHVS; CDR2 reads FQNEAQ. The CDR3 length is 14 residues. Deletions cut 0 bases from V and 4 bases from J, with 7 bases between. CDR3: CASSLADRNQPQHF. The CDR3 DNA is TGTGCCAGCAGCTTAGCCGACAGAAATCAGCCCCAGCATTTT.

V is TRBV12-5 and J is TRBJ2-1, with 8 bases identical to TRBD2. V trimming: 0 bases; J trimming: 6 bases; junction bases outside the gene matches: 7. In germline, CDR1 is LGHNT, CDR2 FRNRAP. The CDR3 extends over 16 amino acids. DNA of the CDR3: TGTGCTAGTGGTTTGGTACTTAGCGGGACCCCCAATGAGCAGTTCTTC. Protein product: CASGLVLSGTPNEQFF.

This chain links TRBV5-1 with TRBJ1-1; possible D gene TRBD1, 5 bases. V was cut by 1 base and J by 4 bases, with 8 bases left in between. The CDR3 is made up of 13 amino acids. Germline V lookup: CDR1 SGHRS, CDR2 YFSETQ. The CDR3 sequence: CASSLYGGTEAFF. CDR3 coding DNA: TGCGCCAGCAGCTTGTACGGGGGCACTGAAGCTTTCTTT.

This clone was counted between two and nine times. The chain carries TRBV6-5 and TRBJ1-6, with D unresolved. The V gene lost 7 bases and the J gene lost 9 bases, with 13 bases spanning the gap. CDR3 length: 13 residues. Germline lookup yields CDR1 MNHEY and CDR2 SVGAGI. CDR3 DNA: TGTGCCAGCATTCGGTGGTATTGTTCACCCCTCCACTTT. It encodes CASIRWYCSPLHF.

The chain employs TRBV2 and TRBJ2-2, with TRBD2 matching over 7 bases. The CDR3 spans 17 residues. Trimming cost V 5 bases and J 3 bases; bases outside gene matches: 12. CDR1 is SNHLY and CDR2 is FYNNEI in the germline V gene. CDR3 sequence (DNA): TGTGCCAGCAGTTTCTCCCAGAATCGGGGGGACACCGGGGAGCTGTTTTTT. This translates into CASSFSQNRGDTGELFF. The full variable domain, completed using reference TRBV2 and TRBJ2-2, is EPEVTQTPSHQVTQMGQEVILRCVPISNHLYFYWYRQILGQKVEFLVSFYNNEISEKSEIFDDQFSVERPDGSNFTLKIRSTKLEDSAMYFCASSFSQNRGDTGELFFGEGSRLTVL.

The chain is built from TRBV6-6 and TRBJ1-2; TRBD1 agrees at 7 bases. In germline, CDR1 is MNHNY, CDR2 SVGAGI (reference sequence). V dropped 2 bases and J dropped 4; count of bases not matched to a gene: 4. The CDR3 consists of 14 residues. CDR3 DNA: TGTGCCAGCAGTTACACCAGGGGGGTCTATGGCTACACCTTC. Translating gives CASSYTRGVYGYTF.

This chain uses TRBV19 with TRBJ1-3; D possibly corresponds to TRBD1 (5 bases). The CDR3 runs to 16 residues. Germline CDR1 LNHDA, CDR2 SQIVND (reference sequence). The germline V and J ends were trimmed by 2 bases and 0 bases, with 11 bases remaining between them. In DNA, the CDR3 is TGTGCCAGTAGTATATCTGCAGGGCTCTCTGGAAACACCATATATTTT. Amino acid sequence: CASSISAGLSGNTIYF. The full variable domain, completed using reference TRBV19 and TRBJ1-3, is DGGITQSPKYLFRKEGQNVTLSCEQNLNHDAMYWYRQDPGQGLRLIYYSQIVNDFQKGDIAEGYSVSREKKESFPLTVTSAQKNPTAFYLCASSISAGLSGNTIYFGEGSWLTVV.

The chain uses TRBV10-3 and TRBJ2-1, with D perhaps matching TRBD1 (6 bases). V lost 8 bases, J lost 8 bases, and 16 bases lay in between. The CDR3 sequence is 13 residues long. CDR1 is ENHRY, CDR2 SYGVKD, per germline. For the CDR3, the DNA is TGTGCCATCTCATTAACAGGGATGGATGAGCAGTTCTTC. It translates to CAISLTGMDEQFF.

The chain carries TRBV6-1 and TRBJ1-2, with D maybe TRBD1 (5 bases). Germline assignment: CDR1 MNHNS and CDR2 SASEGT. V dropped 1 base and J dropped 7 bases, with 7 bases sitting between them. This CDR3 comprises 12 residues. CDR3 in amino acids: CASSEGRGGYTF. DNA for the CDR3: TGTGCCAGCAGTGAAGGGAGGGGTGGCTACACCTTC.

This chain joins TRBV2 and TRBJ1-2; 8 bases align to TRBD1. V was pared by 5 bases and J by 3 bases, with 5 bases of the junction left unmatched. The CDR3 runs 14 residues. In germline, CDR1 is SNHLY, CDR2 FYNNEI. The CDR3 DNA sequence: TGTGCCAGCAGTCCCGGGACAGGCTACTATGGCTACACCTTC. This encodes CASSPGTGYYGYTF.

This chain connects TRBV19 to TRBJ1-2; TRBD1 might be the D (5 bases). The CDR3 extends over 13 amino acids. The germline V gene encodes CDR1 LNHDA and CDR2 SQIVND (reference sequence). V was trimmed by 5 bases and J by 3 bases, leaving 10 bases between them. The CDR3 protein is CASSADSYYGYTF. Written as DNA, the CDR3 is TGTGCCAGTAGTGCCGACAGCTACTATGGCTACACCTTC. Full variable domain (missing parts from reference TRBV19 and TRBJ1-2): DGGITQSPKYLFRKEGQNVTLSCEQNLNHDAMYWYRQDPGQGLRLIYYSQIVNDFQKGDIAEGYSVSREKKESFPLTVTSAQKNPTAFYLCASSADSYYGYTFGSGTRLTVV.

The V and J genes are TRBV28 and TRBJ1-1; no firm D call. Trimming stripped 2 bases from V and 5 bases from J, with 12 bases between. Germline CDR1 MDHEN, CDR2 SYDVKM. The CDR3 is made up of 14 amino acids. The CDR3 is CASSLARGNTEAFF. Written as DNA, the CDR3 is TGTGCCAGCAGTTTAGCTCGGGGAAATACTGAAGCTTTCTTT.